Below, 18 T cell receptor beta chains from the same sample are listed, as sequenced in a study of cytomegalovirus exposure and HLA in healthy donors (dated by TCRdb to about 2017). The protocol used for the library was the immunoSEQ multiplex PCR assay. The immuneACCESS repertoire file appears here via TCRdb, limited to in-frame rearrangements. These files lack a portion of the clones; in checked studies, under half of the deficit traces to unresolved V genes, and the cause of the others is not known. This sample comprises about 130,000 clones, 89% of them detected only once. The ten most abundant clones make up about 10% of the sample. What was sequenced was PBMCs. These receptors came from a woman aged 18-29 years in good health and CMV-seropositive.

The V call is TRBV27, the J call TRBJ2-7; 11 positions match TRBD2. The V gene's germline CDR1 is MNHEY and CDR2 SMNVEV (reference sequence). V trimming: 1 base; J trimming: 2 bases; junction bases outside the gene matches: 4. The CDR3 length is 16 residues. This CDR3 reads CASSLLLAGGAYEQYF. In DNA, the CDR3 is TGTGCCAGCAGTTTATTGCTAGCGGGGGGAGCCTACGAGCAGTACTTC.

V is TRBV5-4 and J is TRBJ2-1; 7 bases are shared with TRBD2. CDR3 length equals 13 residues. V lost 4 bases, J lost 12 bases, and 10 bases stayed unmatched. Germline CDR1 reads SGHNT; CDR2 reads YYREEE (reference sequence). CDR3 residues: CASSPGGTPGQFF. Written as DNA, the CDR3 is TGTGCCAGCAGCCCCGGGGGGACCCCTGGGCAGTTCTTC.

This clone was picked up one time. This rearrangement joins TRBV18 to TRBJ1-1; 7 bases fit TRBD1. The CDR3 has 14 residues. CDR1 KGHSH and CDR2 LQKENI come from the germline V gene. The ends lost 5 bases at V and 1 base at J; junction bases unmatched: 4. The CDR3 loop is CASSRGPGNTEAFF. The CDR3 DNA sequence: TGTGCCAGCTCAAGGGGGCCGGGGAACACTGAAGCTTTCTTT. The full variable domain, rest sourced from reference TRBV18 and TRBJ1-1, is NAGVMQNPRHLVRRRGQEARLRCSPMKGHSHVYWYRQLPEEGLKFMVYLQKENIIDESGMPKERFSAEFPKEGPSILRIQQVVRGDSAAYFCASSRGPGNTEAFFGQGTRLTVV.

The gene calls are TRBV27 and TRBJ2-7, with a tentative D call TRBD2 (7 bases). The length of the CDR3 is 14 residues. V was trimmed by 8 bases and J by 2 bases, leaving 16 bases between them. Germline loops: CDR1 MNHEY, CDR2 SMNVEV (reference sequence). The CDR3 coding sequence is TGTGCCAGCTCCTTGGGGGGGGCCGCCTACGAGCAGTACTTC. It encodes CASSLGGAAYEQYF.

CDR3 sequence reads: CASSYTPRTGNTEAFF. The CDR3 DNA reads as TGTGCCAGCAGTTACACTCCCAGGACAGGCAACACTGAAGCTTTCTTT. This chain connects TRBV6-6 to TRBJ1-1; 7 positions match TRBD1. Trimming at V came to 2 bases and at J to 2 bases, leaving 8 bases not matched to a gene. The CDR3 has 16 residues. CDR1 and CDR2 (germline): MNHNY, SVGAGI (reference sequence).

The chain joins TRBV19 to TRBJ1-1, with D possibly matching TRBD1 (5 bases). Germline V gene lookup returns CDR1 LNHDA and CDR2 SQIVND (reference sequence). Trimming stripped 3 bases from V and 0 bases from J, with 14 bases between. The length of the CDR3 is 16 residues. The CDR3 DNA reads as TGTGCCAGTAGTATGGGGCTTAGGGGAATGAACACTGAAGCTTTCTTT. It translates to CASSMGLRGMNTEAFF.

The gene calls are TRBV5-1 and TRBJ1-5; 12 bases agree with TRBD1. Losses at the gene ends were 4 bases for V and 9 bases for J; bases not matched to a gene: 17. CDR1 is SGHRS, CDR2 YFSETQ, per germline. The CDR3 is made up of 18 amino acids. The CDR3, as DNA: TGCGCCAGCAGCCCCGGGACAGGGGGCGCGGGATCCAGTACGCCCCAGCATTTT. This encodes CASSPGTGGAGSSTPQHF.

The CDR3 nucleotides read TGTGCCAGCGGAGACAGCCGACGTTCCTACGAGCAGTACTTC. Translation: CASGDSRRSYEQYF. This chain connects TRBV19 to TRBJ2-7; D might be TRBD1 (5 bases). Germline CDR1 is LNHDA and CDR2 is SQIVND (reference sequence). V was pared by 9 bases and J by 1 base, with 16 bases between. The CDR3 length is 14 residues. Supplemented by reference TRBV19 and TRBJ2-7, the full variable domain reads DGGITQSPKYLFRKEGQNVTLSCEQNLNHDAMYWYRQDPGQGLRLIYYSQIVNDFQKGDIAEGYSVSREKKESFPLTVTSAQKNPTAFYLCASGDSRRSYEQYFGPGTRLTVT.

The rearrangement links TRBV28 to TRBJ1-1; D is uncertain. V was shortened by 3 bases and J by 10 bases, with 12 bases between the two germline ends. Germline V gives CDR1 MDHEN, CDR2 SYDVKM. CDR3 size: 12 residues. Here the CDR3 DNA reads TGTGCCAGCAGTTTTCCCGGGAGAGTAGCTTTCTTT. Its translation is CASSFPGRVAFF.

The chain combines TRBV5-1 with TRBJ2-7; 14 positions agree with TRBD2. Germline V gene sequence: CDR1 SGHRS, CDR2 YFSETQ. Trimming removed 4 bases from V and 0 bases from J; junction bases left unmatched: 9. The CDR3 is made up of 18 amino acids. Written as DNA, the CDR3 is TGCGCCAGCAGCCCCGGACTAGCGGGGGGCAGGAGCTCCTACGAGCAGTACTTC. It specifies CASSPGLAGGRSSYEQYF. Combining the CDR3 with reference TRBV5-1 and TRBJ2-7 gives the whole variable domain KAGVTQTPRYLIKTRGQQVTLSCSPISGHRSVSWYQQTPGQGLQFLFEYFSETQRNKGNFPGRFSGRQFSNSRSEMNVSTLELGDSALYLCASSPGLAGGRSSYEQYFGPGTRLTVT.

The chain joins TRBV10-3 to TRBJ1-1; D perhaps matches TRBD1 (6 bases). The length of the CDR3 is 12 residues. V was clipped by 8 bases and J by 6 bases, with 13 bases between them. CDR1 is ENHRY, CDR2 SYGVKD, per germline. This CDR3 is CAIGGAGAEAFF. The CDR3 DNA sequence: TGTGCCATCGGGGGGGCAGGAGCTGAAGCTTTCTTT.

The chain carries TRBV7-9 and TRBJ2-7; a weak D match, TRBD2 (6 bases). The CDR3 has 14 amino acids. V was cut by 5 bases and J by 7 bases, with 18 bases left in between. Germline CDR1 and CDR2: SEHNR and FQNEAQ (reference sequence). The DNA for the CDR3 is TGTGCCAGCAGCCACCGGCGGGATCGCTCGGAGCAGTACTTC. Its protein is CASSHRRDRSEQYF.

The V and J genes are TRBV25-1 and TRBJ2-3; TRBD1 matches 8 bases. Germline V gene data show CDR1 as MGHDK and CDR2 as SYGVNS. Germline trimming cut 0 bases from V and 2 bases from J; bases unmatched to any gene: 7. The CDR3 runs to 17 residues. In nucleotides, the CDR3 is TGTGCCAGCAGTGAATATAGTACAGGGGGATACACAGATACGCAGTATTTT. Its protein is CASSEYSTGGYTDTQYF.

J is TRBJ2-2 and V is TRBV9; TRBD2 is a possible D gene (7 bases). This CDR3 is built from 17 residues. Germline CDR1 is SGDLS and CDR2 is YYNGEE. V was cut by 2 bases and J by 3 bases, with 17 bases left in between. CDR3 in amino acids: CASSVGIPGGDTGELFF. Written as DNA, the CDR3 is TGTGCCAGCAGCGTGGGGATCCCGGGGGGCGACACCGGGGAGCTGTTTTTT.

Points on this clone: This sample also contains other DNA sequences that code for the same CDR3. The chain combines TRBV15 with TRBJ2-1, with 7 bases fitting TRBD2. Germline V lookup: CDR1 LNHNV, CDR2 YYDKDF (reference sequence). The CDR3 runs to 15 residues. V was pared by 1 base and J by 0 bases, with 0 bases of the junction left unmatched. The CDR3 here is CATSRGGSSYNEQFF. The DNA of the CDR3 is TGTGCCACCAGCAGAGGCGGGAGCTCCTACAATGAGCAGTTCTTC.

V is TRBV19 and J is TRBJ2-7; 8 nucleotides match TRBD2. CDR1 is LNHDA, CDR2 SQIVND, per germline (reference sequence). After removal of 6 bases from V and 0 bases from J, the junction contained 7 bases not matched to a gene. The CDR3 runs 15 residues. The CDR3 DNA reads TGTGCCAGTAGGGTAAGCGGGGGAGGCTCCTACGAGCAGTACTTC. The encoded protein is CASRVSGGGSYEQYF.

This chain connects TRBV7-6 to TRBJ2-2; possible D gene TRBD2, 6 bases. The CDR3 consists of 18 residues. The V gene's germline CDR1 is SGHVS and CDR2 FNYEAQ. V was cut by 2 bases and J by 3 bases, with 19 bases left in between. Here the CDR3 DNA reads TGTGCCAGCAGCTTATTTGAGGCGGGGTGGTCGGACACCGGGGAGCTGTTTTTT. Protein sequence: CASSLFEAGWSDTGELFF.

The rearrangement uses TRBV2 and TRBJ1-1; 8 positions match TRBD1. The CDR3 contains 15 residues. V dropped 1 base and J dropped 1; count of bases not matched to a gene: 2. The germline V gene encodes CDR1 SNHLY and CDR2 FYNNEI. CDR3 in DNA: TGTGCCAGCAGTGAAGACGGGACAGGGAACACTGAAGCTTTCTTT. Its protein is CASSEDGTGNTEAFF.